The next 21 T cell receptor beta chains were all read from a single sample in a study of molecular identifiers for immune sequencing clone quantification. TCRdb processed the PCR reads anew with MiXCR; each CDR3 protein has one entry. The table lists 490,000 or so distinct CDR3 sequences, around 23% of them singletons. The specimen sequenced was naive CD8+ T cells from blood, with Jurkat cell RNA spiked in. Subset meaning: FACS-sorted CD8+CD4-CCR7+CD45RA+ naive T cells. The receptors derive from a human donor in good health. Some libraries in this study had Jurkat cell RNA spiked in.

This clonotype was seen a handful of times. The J gene is TRBJ2-5, the V gene TRBV27, with 8 bases that match TRBD2. This CDR3 has 15 residues. V lost 6 bases, J lost 3 bases, and 9 bases stayed unmatched. Germline-derived CDR1 and CDR2 are MNHEY and SMNVEV (reference sequence). The CDR3 loop reads CASRAGTRTEETQYF. The DNA for the CDR3 is TGTGCCAGCAGAGCCGGGACTAGGACGGAAGAGACCCAGTACTTC.

This clonotype was seen a few times. At one end, the junction sequence differs from germline, possibly due to a read error. The rearrangement links TRBV27 to TRBJ1-5; D is perhaps TRBD1 (6 bases). This CDR3 region has 14 residues. Germline lookup yields CDR1 MNHEY and CDR2 SMNVEV (reference sequence). CDR3 sequence: CASSLKGGNQPQHF. The DNA for the CDR3 is TGTGCCAGCAGTTTAAAGGGGGGCAACCAGCCCCAGCATTTT.

This clonotype showed up just a few times. The chain uses TRBV6-5 and TRBJ1-5; 8 bases match TRBD1. This CDR3 is 13 amino acids long. Germline V gene data show CDR1 as MNHEY and CDR2 as SVGAGI. Trimming at V came to 6 bases and at J to 7 bases, leaving 5 bases not matched to a gene. The CDR3 bases are TGTGCCAGCAGCGACAGGGGATACCAGCCCCAGCATTTT. Translating it yields CASSDRGYQPQHF.

There are many counts of this clonotype. This chain links TRBV27 with TRBJ2-7; 12 nucleotides line up with TRBD1. The V and J ends lost 7 bases and 5 bases, in that order; junction bases with no gene match: 9. Germline CDR1 reads MNHEY; CDR2 reads SMNVEV (reference sequence). CDR3 length equals 15 residues. Here the CDR3 reads CASKPLGTGGHEQYF. As DNA, the CDR3 is TGTGCCAGCAAGCCACTGGGGACAGGGGGCCACGAGCAGTACTTC.

This clonotype has more than one count but fewer than ten. The gene calls are TRBV7-2 and TRBJ2-3; D uncertain. The CDR3 runs 15 residues. Deletions cut 3 bases from V and 1 base from J, with 11 bases between. The germline CDR1 and CDR2 sequences are SGHTA and FQGNSA. As DNA, the CDR3 is TGTGCCAGCAGCTTTTCCAGTGCAGGCACAGATACGCAGTATTTT. This gives the protein CASSFSSAGTDTQYF.

CDR3 loop: CASSSGADYGYTF. The DNA of the CDR3 is TGTGCCAGTAGCTCGGGGGCGGACTATGGCTACACCTTC. The gene calls are TRBV19 and TRBJ1-2, with TRBD1 as a possible D gene (6 bases). The CDR3 length is 13 residues. The germline V and J ends were trimmed by 6 bases and 3 bases, with 11 bases remaining between them. The germline CDR1 and CDR2 sequences are LNHDA and SQIVND (reference sequence).

Turning to this clonotype: A read error may produce the germline difference seen at one junction end. The chain employs TRBV28 and TRBJ2-7; D is ambiguous. This CDR3 is built from 15 residues. Germline lookup yields CDR1 MDHEN and CDR2 SYDVKM. Here the CDR3 reads CASSSPVCLSCEQYF. CDR3 DNA: TGTGCCAGCAGCTCACCGGTATGCCTATCCTGCGAGCAGTACTTC.

This clonotype was recorded a few times. The genes are TRBV10-1 and TRBJ2-1, with 11 bases matching TRBD2. CDR3 size: 15 residues. Unmatched junction bases numbered 7, after V lost 6 bases and J lost 6 bases. Germline CDR1 WNHNN, CDR2 SYGVQD (reference sequence). DNA of the CDR3: TGCGCCAGCAGGGAGACTAGCGGGACTCCCAATGAGCAGTTCTTC. Translating it yields CASRETSGTPNEQFF.

The genes are TRBV7-9 and TRBJ1-2; 7 positions match TRBD1. The CDR3 is 16 residues long. Germline V lookup: CDR1 SEHNR, CDR2 FQNEAQ (reference sequence). V trimming: 5 bases; J trimming: 5 bases; junction bases outside the gene matches: 14. DNA for the CDR3: TGTGCCAGCAGCGGGACAGATAGTACCCTTATATATGGCTACACCTTC. Amino acids: CASSGTDSTLIYGYTF.

J is TRBJ2-3 and V is TRBV11-2; possible D gene TRBD2, 5 bases. Germline CDR1 and CDR2: SGHAT and FQNNGV. This CDR3 is built from 13 residues. V was trimmed by 7 bases and J by 10 bases, leaving 18 bases between them. Here the CDR3 reads CASNHPTGDAQYF. CDR3 nucleotides: TGTGCCAGCAACCACCCCACCGGGGATGCGCAGTATTTT. Complete variable domain (other parts from reference TRBV11-2 and TRBJ2-3): EAGVAQSPRYKIIEKRQSVAFWCNPISGHATLYWYQQILGQGPKLLIQFQNNGVVDDSQLPKDRFSAERLKGVDSTLKIQPAKLEDSAVYLCASNHPTGDAQYFGPGTRLTVL.

This clonotype was counted ten times or more. The CDR3 here is CASSPGSNQPQHF. The CDR3 DNA reads as TGTGCCAGCAGTCCCGGGAGCAATCAGCCCCAGCATTTT. This chain connects TRBV12-3 or TRBV12-4 to TRBJ1-5; no reliable D call. The germline V and J ends were trimmed by 5 bases and 1 base, with 6 bases remaining between them. The CDR3 length is 13 residues.

The chain combines TRBV4-3 with TRBJ1-2, with a weak D call TRBD1 (5 bases). Trimming pared 1 base from V and 2 bases from J, leaving 8 bases between. Germline CDR1 LGHNA, CDR2 YSLEER. This CDR3 spans 14 amino acids. CDR3 loop: CASSQGGGNYGYTF. The CDR3 DNA sequence: TGCGCCAGCAGCCAAGGTGGGGGAAACTATGGCTACACCTTC.

This clonotype has a single count. V and J are TRBV3-1 and TRBJ2-5; either TRBD1 or TRBD2 may fit D (5 bases each). The length of the CDR3 is 16 residues. V was clipped by 1 base and J by 7 bases, with 19 bases between them. Germline V gene data show CDR1 as LGHDT and CDR2 as YNNKEL (reference sequence). The CDR3 DNA follows: TGTGCCAGCAGCCAAGGGGAGACCAGGGCGGTCGTGACCCAGTACTTC. This sequence encodes CASSQGETRAVVTQYF.

In this sample, this clonotype turned up a few times. The chain couples TRBV19 to TRBJ2-3, with D unresolved. Germline CDR1 is LNHDA and CDR2 is SQIVND (reference sequence). There are 14 residues in the CDR3. V shed 7 bases and J shed 1 base, with 12 bases lying between them. CDR3 in DNA: TGTGCCAGTAATGGAGACATGGGCACAGATACGCAGTATTTT. Translation: CASNGDMGTDTQYF.

This clonotype was counted ten times or more. This chain connects TRBV4-1 to TRBJ1-1; D is ambiguous. The V gene's germline CDR1 is MGHRA and CDR2 YSYEKL. The CDR3 sequence is 14 residues long. V was pared by 2 bases and J by 6 bases, with 13 bases between. The CDR3 DNA is TGCGCCAGCAGCCAATCCCTATCCGGGCCTGAAGCTTTCTTT. As protein: CASSQSLSGPEAFF.

This clonotype has a handful of counts. The V and J genes are TRBV10-3 and TRBJ2-5, with 8 bases aligning to TRBD1. Germline V gene data show CDR1 as ENHRY and CDR2 as SYGVKD. The CDR3 runs 14 residues. V trimming: 6 bases; J trimming: 1 base; junction bases outside the gene matches: 4. The CDR3 coding sequence is TGTGCCATCAGCCCTGGACAGGGCCAAGAGACCCAGTACTTC. It codes for CAISPGQGQETQYF.

The chain couples TRBV4-2 to TRBJ2-1; D is unclear. Trimming pared 1 base from V and 9 bases from J, leaving 7 bases between. Germline values: CDR1 LGHNA, CDR2 YNFKEQ. The CDR3 totals 12 residues. Here the CDR3 reads CASSQGGIEQFF. The CDR3, as DNA: TGTGCCAGCAGCCAAGGGGGAATTGAGCAGTTCTTC.

This clonotype was counted a few times. The chain has TRBV7-6 and TRBJ1-4; D uncertain. CDR1 SGHVS and CDR2 FNYEAQ come from the germline V gene. The V end was cut by 1 base, the J end by 0 bases, with 6 bases between. The CDR3 length is 15 residues. CDR3 bases: TGTGCCAGCAGCTTAGAAGGAGCAACTAATGAAAAACTGTTTTTT. Its protein product is CASSLEGATNEKLFF.

This clonotype appeared once. The V gene is TRBV5-4, the J gene TRBJ2-7; D is unclear. The CDR3 totals 13 residues. Between the trimmed V and J ends, which lost 5 bases and 3 bases, there was a span of 12 bases. CDR1 SGHNT and CDR2 YYREEE come from the germline V gene (reference sequence). The CDR3 DNA reads as TGTGCCAGCAGAACCGACATGAACTACGAGCAGTACTTC. It codes for CASRTDMNYEQYF.

As to this clonotype: It is likely a read error, because the conserved phenylalanine at the end of the CDR3 is missing. V gene TRBV7-9 combines with J gene TRBJ2-7; a weak D match, TRBD1 (5 bases). The germline CDR1 and CDR2 sequences are SEHNR and FQNEAQ (reference sequence). The length of the CDR3 is 15 residues. V was pared by 5 bases and J by 2 bases, with 16 bases between. In DNA, the CDR3 is TGTGCCAGCAGCCCAACCCTGACAGAAACCTACGAGCAGTACCTC. It is translated as CASSPTLTETYEQYL.

J is TRBJ1-4 and V is TRBV7-9; D gene uncertain. In germline, CDR1 is SEHNR, CDR2 FQNEAQ (reference sequence). CDR3 length equals 13 residues. With 8 bases removed from V and 7 bases from J, the gap between germline ends came to 14 bases. The CDR3 region has the DNA TGTGCCAGCTTGGGCAGCCGGGTTGAAAAACTGTTTTTT. It yields the protein CASLGSRVEKLFF.